This note documents a single T cell receptor beta chain sequence. Antigen: not known. The sample originates from a study of T-cell memory formation after mild COVID-19. Study overall: The TCR clusters were mostly specific to one donor.

From germline, CDR1 is DFQATT and CDR2 SNEGSKA (reference sequence). V dropped 3 bases and J dropped 8 bases, with 19 bases sitting between them. This CDR3 is 14 amino acids long. Study-wide points: Contracting clones localized mainly to CM and EM when CD4+ and mainly to EMRA when CD8+. Some responding clones appeared in pre-infection memory, suggesting cross-reactive memory joined.

cDNA libraries for TCR alpha and TCR beta, carrying sample barcodes and UMIs, came from 5'RACE with constant-segment primers. TCRdb re-analysed the 5' RACE reads in MiXCR, keeping a single row per CDR3 protein. The table includes about 270,000 distinct CDR3 sequences, around 15% detected once. The chain is built from TRBV20-1 and TRBJ1-2; the D gene is possibly TRBD1 (6 bases). This TCR derives from a man aged 18 to 30 who had mild COVID-19 (a few samples of this study predate the infection). Cell type and time point are not known. The source material was PBMCs or a T cell subset sorted from them (not recorded which). The CDR3 protein is CSARDSSVHWGYTF. DNA of the CDR3: TGCAGTGCTAGGGACAGCAGTGTCCACTGGGGCTACACCTTC.